A selection of T cell receptor beta chains follows, all from one sample in a study of blood T cell repertoires in COVID-19. The assay was immunoSEQ multiplex PCR, and TCRdb's table has in-frame clones only and misses some. The table has about 150,000 clones, over 60% seen once. Input material: peripheral blood. The receptors derive from a man older than 75 with acute or convalescent COVID-19. Both conserved end residues are part of each CDR3. Clone size appears in some rows only: once, few, many, or a class for an expanded clone.

J: TRBJ2-7; size: NA; V: TRBV6-1; CDR3: CASSEFDTPYEQYF
J: TRBJ2-7; size: NA; V: TRBV5-1; CDR3: CASSLRTGPSYEQYF
J: TRBJ2-5; size: NA; V: TRBV2; CDR3: CASSEFGQGQETQYF
J: TRBJ2-5; size: NA; V: TRBV6-5; CDR3: CASSWTLRETQYF
J: TRBJ2-5; size: NA; V: TRBV2; CDR3: CASSEPHIQETQYF
J: TRBJ2-1; size: NA; V: TRBV5-1; CDR3: CASNDRGRGNEQFF
J: TRBJ1-3; size: NA; V: TRBV19; CDR3: CASSIAGAGNTIYF
J: TRBJ1-1; size: NA; V: TRBV2; CDR3: CASTPDTEAFF
J: TRBJ1-1; size: NA; V: TRBV29-1; CDR3: CSVALQGGTEAFF
J: TRBJ1-1; size: once; V: TRBV5-6; CDR3: CASSLLGGTDTEAFF
J: TRBJ2-1; size: NA; V: TRBV29-1; CDR3: CSVGLSSYNEQFF
J: TRBJ2-7; size: NA; V: TRBV5-4; CDR3: CASSSSILAGRAYEQYF
J: TRBJ2-1; size: NA; V: TRBV6-2/TRBV6-3; CDR3: CASSYSRGLMANEQFF
J: TRBJ1-3; size: NA; V: TRBV7-9; CDR3: CACLVGSGNTIYF
J: TRBJ2-2; size: NA; V: TRBV5-4; CDR3: CASSLAVQGGNTGELFF
J: TRBJ2-5; size: NA; V: TRBV19; CDR3: CASSRTGGQETQYF
J: TRBJ2-1; size: NA; V: TRBV4-1; CDR3: CASSRGLGSYNEQFF
J: TRBJ2-1; size: NA; V: TRBV7-8; CDR3: CASTRTSGGPPNEQFF
J: TRBJ2-3; size: NA; V: TRBV11-3; CDR3: CASSPGGAASTDTQYF
J: TRBJ1-1; size: NA; V: TRBV18; CDR3: CASSQLDSLNTEAFF
J: TRBJ2-1; size: many; V: TRBV19; CDR3: CASSFNNRGNEQFF
J: TRBJ1-6; size: NA; V: TRBV5-6; CDR3: CASSTGQDNSPLHF